This TCR beta chain was captured by sequencing in a study of T cells in Graves' hyperthyroidism and ophthalmopathy. V shed 5 bases and J shed 4 bases, with 14 bases lying between them. This CDR3 region has 14 residues. Germline-derived CDR1 and CDR2 are SGHAT and FQNNGV. Broader study findings: Ophthalmopathy got predicted by the model a median about 6.5 months before its onset.

Template material for amplifying TCR beta CDR3 regions consisted of RNA transcripts. TCR CDR3 underwent first-round RT-PCR with the HTBI primer set. TCRdb itself ran the multiplex PCR reads through MiXCR, one entry per CDR3 protein. The sample lists about 540,000 distinct CDR3 sequences; roughly 46% were seen once. Lactation, pregnancy, other autoimmune disease or uncontrolled infection led to exclusion of patients. To note about this clonotype: Its antigen is unidentified.

The rearrangement joins TRBV11-2 to TRBJ2-5, with D tentatively TRBD1 (6 bases). This TCR was recovered from a woman between 18 and 29 years old with Graves' hyperthyroidism. Sample: peripheral blood or thyroid tissue (not recorded which). This chain's CDR3 is CASSPTTGPETQYF. The CDR3 DNA follows: TGTGCCAGCAGCCCGACGACAGGCCCAGAGACCCAGTACTTC.